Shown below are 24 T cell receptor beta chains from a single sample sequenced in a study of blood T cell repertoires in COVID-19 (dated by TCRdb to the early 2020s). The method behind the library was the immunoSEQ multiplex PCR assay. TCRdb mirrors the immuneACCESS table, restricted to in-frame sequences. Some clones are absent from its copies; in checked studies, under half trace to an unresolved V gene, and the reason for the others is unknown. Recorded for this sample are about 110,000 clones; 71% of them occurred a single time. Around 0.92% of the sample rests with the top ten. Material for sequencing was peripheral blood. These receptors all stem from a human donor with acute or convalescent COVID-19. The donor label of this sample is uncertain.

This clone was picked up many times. The CDR3 nucleotides read TGTGCCAGCGGACAGGTTATGAACACTGAAGCTTTCTTT. Translation: CASGQVMNTEAFF. The chain joins TRBV6-6 to TRBJ1-1, with 7 bases aligning to TRBD1. CDR1 and CDR2 from the germline V gene are MNHNY and SVGAGI (reference sequence). J lost 0 bases, V lost 8 bases, and 3 bases had no gene match. The CDR3 length is 13 residues.

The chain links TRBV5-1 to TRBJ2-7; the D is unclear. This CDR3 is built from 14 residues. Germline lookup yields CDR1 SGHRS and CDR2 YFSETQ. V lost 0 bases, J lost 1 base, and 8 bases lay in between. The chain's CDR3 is CASSLEPESYEQYF. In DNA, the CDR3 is TGCGCCAGCAGCTTGGAGCCGGAGTCCTACGAGCAGTACTTC. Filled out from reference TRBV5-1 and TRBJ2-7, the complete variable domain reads KAGVTQTPRYLIKTRGQQVTLSCSPISGHRSVSWYQQTPGQGLQFLFEYFSETQRNKGNFPGRFSGRQFSNSRSEMNVSTLELGDSALYLCASSLEPESYEQYFGPGTRLTVT.

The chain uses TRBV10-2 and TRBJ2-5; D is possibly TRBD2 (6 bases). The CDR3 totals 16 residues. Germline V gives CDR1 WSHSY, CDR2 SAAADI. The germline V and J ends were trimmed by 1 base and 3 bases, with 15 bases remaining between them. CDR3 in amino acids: CASSELMWGGKETQYF. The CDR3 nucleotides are TGCGCCAGCAGTGAGTTAATGTGGGGCGGGAAAGAGACCCAGTACTTC.

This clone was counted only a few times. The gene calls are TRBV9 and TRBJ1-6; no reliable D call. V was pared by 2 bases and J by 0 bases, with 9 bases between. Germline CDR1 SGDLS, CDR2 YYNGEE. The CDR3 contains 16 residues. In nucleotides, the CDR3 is TGTGCCAGCAGCGTCGGGAGAGGCTCCTATAATTCACCCCTCCACTTT. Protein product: CASSVGRGSYNSPLHF.

The CDR3 spells CASSRQGGNTGELFF. CDR3 coding DNA: TGTGCCAGCAGCCGACAGGGGGGGAACACCGGGGAGCTGTTTTTT. This chain uses TRBV2 with TRBJ2-2; 9 bases are a match to TRBD1. The CDR3 sequence is 15 residues long. Germline values: CDR1 SNHLY, CDR2 FYNNEI. J gave up 1 base and V 6 bases, and 3 bases lay outside the gene matches.

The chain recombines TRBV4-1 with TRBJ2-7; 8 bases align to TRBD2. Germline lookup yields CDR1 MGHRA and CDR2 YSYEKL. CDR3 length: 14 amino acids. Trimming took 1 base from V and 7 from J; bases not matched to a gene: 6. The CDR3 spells CASSQGTASGEQYV. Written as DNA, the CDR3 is TGCGCCAGCAGCCAAGGAACGGCTAGCGGGGAGCAGTACGTC.

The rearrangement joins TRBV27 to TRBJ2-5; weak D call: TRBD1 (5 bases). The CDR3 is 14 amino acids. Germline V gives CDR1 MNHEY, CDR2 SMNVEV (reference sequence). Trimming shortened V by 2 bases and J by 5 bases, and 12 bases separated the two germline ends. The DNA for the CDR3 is TGTGCCAGCAGTTTAGCAGGGAACAGGGAGACCCAGTACTTC. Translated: CASSLAGNRETQYF.

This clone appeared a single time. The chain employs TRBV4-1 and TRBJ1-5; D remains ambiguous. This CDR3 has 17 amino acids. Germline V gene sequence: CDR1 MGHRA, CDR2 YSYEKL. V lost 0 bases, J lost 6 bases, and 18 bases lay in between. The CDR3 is CASSQEMNGGIGQPQHF. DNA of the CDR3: TGCGCCAGCAGCCAAGAAATGAATGGCGGTATCGGTCAGCCCCAGCATTTT.

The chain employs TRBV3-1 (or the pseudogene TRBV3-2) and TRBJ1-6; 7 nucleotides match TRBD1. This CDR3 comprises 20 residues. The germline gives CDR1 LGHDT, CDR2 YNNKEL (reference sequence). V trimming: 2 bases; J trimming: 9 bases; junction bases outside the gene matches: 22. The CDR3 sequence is CASSQTKVETGPTPRSPLHF. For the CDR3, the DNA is TGTGCCAGCAGCCAAACAAAAGTCGAGACAGGGCCGACCCCCCGTTCACCCCTCCACTTT.

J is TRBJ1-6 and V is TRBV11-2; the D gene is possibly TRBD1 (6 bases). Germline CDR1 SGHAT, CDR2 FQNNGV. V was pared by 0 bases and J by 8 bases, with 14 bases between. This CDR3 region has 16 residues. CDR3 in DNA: TGTGCCAGCAGCTTAGATTTCAGGGGCTCGTATTCACCCCTCCACTTT. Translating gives CASSLDFRGSYSPLHF.

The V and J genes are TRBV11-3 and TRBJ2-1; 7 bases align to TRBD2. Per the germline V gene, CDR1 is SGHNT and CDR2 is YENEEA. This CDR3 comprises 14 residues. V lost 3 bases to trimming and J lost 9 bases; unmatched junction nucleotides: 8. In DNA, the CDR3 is TGTGCCAGCAGCTTGGAGCGGCGGGGGTCTGAGCAGTTCTTC. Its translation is CASSLERRGSEQFF.

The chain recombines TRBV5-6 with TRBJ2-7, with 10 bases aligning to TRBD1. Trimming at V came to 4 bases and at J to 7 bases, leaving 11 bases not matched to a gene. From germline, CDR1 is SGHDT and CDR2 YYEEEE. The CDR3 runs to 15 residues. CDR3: CASSKVGTGAREQYF. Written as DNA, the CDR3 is TGTGCCAGCAGCAAGGTCGGGACAGGGGCGCGAGAGCAGTACTTC.

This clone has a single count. The CDR3 coding sequence is TGTGCCAGCAGTTTCCAGACGGGGACACCCCTCCACTTT. Translated, it gives CASSFQTGTPLHF. The V gene is TRBV12-3 or TRBV12-4, the J gene TRBJ1-6, with D unclear. This CDR3 comprises 13 residues. V was clipped by 3 bases and J by 11 bases, with 11 bases between them.

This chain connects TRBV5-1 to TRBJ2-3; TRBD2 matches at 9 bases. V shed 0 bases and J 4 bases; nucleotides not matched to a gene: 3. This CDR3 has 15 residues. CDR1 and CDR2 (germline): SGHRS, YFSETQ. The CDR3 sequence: CASSLVAGGPDTQYF. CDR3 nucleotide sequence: TGCGCCAGCAGCTTGGTTGCGGGGGGGCCAGATACGCAGTATTTT.

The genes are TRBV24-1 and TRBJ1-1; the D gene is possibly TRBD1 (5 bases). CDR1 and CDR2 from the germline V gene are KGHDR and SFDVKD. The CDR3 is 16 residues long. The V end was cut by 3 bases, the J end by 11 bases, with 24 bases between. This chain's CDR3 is CATSDNSGGGTHSAFF. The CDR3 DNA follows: TGTGCCACCAGTGATAATTCAGGCGGCGGGACGCATTCCGCTTTCTTT.

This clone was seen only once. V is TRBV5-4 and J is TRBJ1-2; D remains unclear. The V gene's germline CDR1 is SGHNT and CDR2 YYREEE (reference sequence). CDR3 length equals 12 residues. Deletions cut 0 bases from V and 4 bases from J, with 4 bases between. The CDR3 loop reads CASSLDSYGYTF. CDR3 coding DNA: TGTGCCAGCAGCTTGGACAGCTATGGCTACACCTTC.

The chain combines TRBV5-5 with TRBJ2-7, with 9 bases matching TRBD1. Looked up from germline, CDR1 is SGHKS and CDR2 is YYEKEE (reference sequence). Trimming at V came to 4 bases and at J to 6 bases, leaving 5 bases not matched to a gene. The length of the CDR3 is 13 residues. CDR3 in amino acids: CASSRDRVGEQYV. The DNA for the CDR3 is TGTGCCAGCAGCCGGGACAGGGTGGGCGAGCAGTACGTC.

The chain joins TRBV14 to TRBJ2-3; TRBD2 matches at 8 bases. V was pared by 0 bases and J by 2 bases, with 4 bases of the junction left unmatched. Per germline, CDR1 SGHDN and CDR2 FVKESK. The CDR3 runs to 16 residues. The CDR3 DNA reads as TGTGCCAGCAGCCAAGATCAGCGGGGGCCCACAGATACGCAGTATTTT. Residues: CASSQDQRGPTDTQYF.

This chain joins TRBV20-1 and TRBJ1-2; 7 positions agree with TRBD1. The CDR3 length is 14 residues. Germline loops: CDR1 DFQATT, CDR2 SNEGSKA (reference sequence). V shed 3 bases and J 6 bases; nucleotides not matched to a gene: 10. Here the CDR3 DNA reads TGCAGTGCTAGTATCGGACAGGACCTCAATGGCTACACCTTC. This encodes CSASIGQDLNGYTF.

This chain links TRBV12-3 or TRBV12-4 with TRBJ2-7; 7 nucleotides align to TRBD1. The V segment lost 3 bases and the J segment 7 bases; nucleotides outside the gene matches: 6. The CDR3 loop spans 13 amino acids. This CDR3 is CASSFYRGMEQYF. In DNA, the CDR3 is TGTGCCAGCAGTTTTTACAGGGGAATGGAGCAGTACTTC.

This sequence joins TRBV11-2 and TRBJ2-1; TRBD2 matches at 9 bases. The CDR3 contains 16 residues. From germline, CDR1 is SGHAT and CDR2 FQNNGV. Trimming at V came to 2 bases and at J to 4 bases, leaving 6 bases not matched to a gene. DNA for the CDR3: TGTGCCAGCAGCTTAATAGCGGGGGATATTTACAATGAGCAGTTCTTC. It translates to CASSLIAGDIYNEQFF.

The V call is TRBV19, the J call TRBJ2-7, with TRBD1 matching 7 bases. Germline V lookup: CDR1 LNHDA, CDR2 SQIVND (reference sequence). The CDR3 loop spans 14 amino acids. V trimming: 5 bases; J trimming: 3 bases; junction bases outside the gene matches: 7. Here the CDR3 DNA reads TGTGCCAGTAGTGACCGGGACAGCTACTACGAGCAGTACTTC. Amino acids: CASSDRDSYYEQYF.

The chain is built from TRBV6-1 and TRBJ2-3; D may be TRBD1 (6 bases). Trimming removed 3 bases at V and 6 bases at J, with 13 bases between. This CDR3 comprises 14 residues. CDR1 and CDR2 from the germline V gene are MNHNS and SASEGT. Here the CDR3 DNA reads TGTGCCAGCAGTGAGAGGACAGTAGGGGATACGCAGTATTTT. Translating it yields CASSERTVGDTQYF.

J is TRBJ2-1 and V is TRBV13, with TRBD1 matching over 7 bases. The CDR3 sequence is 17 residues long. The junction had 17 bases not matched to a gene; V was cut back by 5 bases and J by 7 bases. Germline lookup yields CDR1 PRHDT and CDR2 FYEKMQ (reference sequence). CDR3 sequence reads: CASSHPSEGAGKNEQFF. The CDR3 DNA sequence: TGTGCCAGCAGCCACCCGTCCGAGGGGGCGGGTAAGAATGAGCAGTTCTTC.